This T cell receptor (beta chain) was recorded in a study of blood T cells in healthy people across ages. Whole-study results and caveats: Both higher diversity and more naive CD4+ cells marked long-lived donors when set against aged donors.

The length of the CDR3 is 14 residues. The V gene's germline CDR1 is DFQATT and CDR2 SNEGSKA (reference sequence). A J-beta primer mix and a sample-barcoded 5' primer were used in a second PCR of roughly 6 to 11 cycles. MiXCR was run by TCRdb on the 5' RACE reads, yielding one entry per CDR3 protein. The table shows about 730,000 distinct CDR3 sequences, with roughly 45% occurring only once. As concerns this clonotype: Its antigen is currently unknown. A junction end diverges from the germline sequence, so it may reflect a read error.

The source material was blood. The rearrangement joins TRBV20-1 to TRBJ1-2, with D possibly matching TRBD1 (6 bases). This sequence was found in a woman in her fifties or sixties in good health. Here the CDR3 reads CSARAPGDAYDYTF. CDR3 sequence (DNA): TGCAGTGCTAGAGCCCCAGGGGATGCCTATGACTACACCTTC.